The clone carrying this T cell receptor beta chain appeared a single time. Antigen: not known. Making use of molecular barcodes, quantitative 5'-RACE generated TCR beta libraries. TCRdb used MiXCR to reprocess the 5' RACE reads, holding one entry per CDR3 protein. Of some 290,000 distinct CDR3 sequences listed, around 20% were seen once; the top ten hold about 8.2%. This sample was included in a study of CD8 T cells in ankylosing spondylitis. Germline CDR1 reads SGHTA; CDR2 reads FQGTGA. There are 17 residues in the CDR3. V lost 1 base and J lost 5; bases outside the gene matches: 9. Findings of the study overall: Apparently characteristic of ankylosing spondylitis blood was a TCR beta motif (eight highly homologous variants). Some of these motif variants have turned up before, in reports on reactive arthritis synovial fluid and blood. Disease-associated clonotypes exhibited CD8+ identity and were relatively infrequent in peripheral blood.

This TCR came from a male donor with ankylosing spondylitis or in good health (not recorded which). The chain combines TRBV7-3 with TRBJ2-3, with 10 bases lining up with TRBD2. Sequencing was done on a sample of blood, either unsorted or a sorted T cell fraction (not recorded which). CDR3 sequence: CASSLRAGGLIGDTQYF. The CDR3 DNA follows: TGTGCCAGCAGCTTAAGAGCGGGGGGGCTGATTGGAGATACGCAGTATTTT.